The 24 T cell receptor beta chains presented below share a single source sample, sequenced in a study of T cells in tumors after PD-1 blockade. Assay: immunoSEQ multiplex PCR; the TCRdb copy retains only in-frame clones and omits some. The sample lists approximately 47,000 clones, roughly three quarters occurring once. Sequences were derived from PBMCs, sampled before anti-PD-1 therapy. These receptors all stem from a human donor with advanced basal cell or squamous cell carcinoma (not recorded which).

The V and J genes are TRBV7-6 and TRBJ2-7; D unclear. The germline CDR1 and CDR2 sequences are SGHVS and FNYEAQ. V was shortened by 4 bases and J by 1 base, with 5 bases between the two germline ends. CDR3 length: 12 residues. The CDR3 nucleotides read TGTGCCAGCAGCTCACGTTCCTACGAGCAGTACTTC. Its translation is CASSSRSYEQYF.

The count of this clone is one. The rearrangement links TRBV2 to TRBJ1-1, with D possibly matching TRBD1 (6 bases). Germline CDR1 is SNHLY and CDR2 is FYNNEI. V was clipped by 6 bases and J by 4 bases, with 9 bases between them. The CDR3 covers 12 residues. DNA for the CDR3: TGTGCCAGCAGGAGGGGGGGCACTGAAGCTTTCTTT. Its protein product is CASRRGGTEAFF.

V gene TRBV4-1 combines with J gene TRBJ2-6; D not resolved. Trimming removed 3 bases at V and 1 base at J, with 7 bases between. Germline CDR1 reads MGHRA; CDR2 reads YSYEKL. This CDR3 comprises 15 residues. The CDR3 sequence: CASSQDGSGANVLTF. CDR3 bases: TGCGCCAGCAGCCAGGACGGATCTGGGGCCAACGTCCTGACTTTC.

This clone has a handful of counts. The chain couples TRBV2 to TRBJ2-3, with D maybe TRBD2 (5 bases). Germline CDR1 is SNHLY and CDR2 is FYNNEI. CDR3 size: 13 residues. Trimming took 3 bases from V and 3 from J, leaving 7 bases between them. The CDR3 sequence: CASSDGVTDTQYF. CDR3 DNA: TGTGCCAGCAGTGACGGGGTGACAGATACGCAGTATTTT.

This chain joins TRBV6-5 and TRBJ2-5; TRBD1 agrees at 8 bases. The CDR3 runs to 15 residues. Trimming removed 6 bases from V and 3 bases from J; junction bases left unmatched: 9. CDR1 and CDR2 from the germline V gene are MNHEY and SVGAGI. CDR3 coding DNA: TGTGCCAGCAGCCTCCTGACAGGGGTGGAAGAGACCCAGTACTTC. This codes for CASSLLTGVEETQYF.

The chain joins TRBV5-1 to TRBJ2-7, with 10 bases identical to TRBD1. CDR3 length: 14 amino acids. Germline CDR1 is SGHRS and CDR2 is YFSETQ. Trimming took 4 bases from V and 5 from J; bases not matched to a gene: 6. CDR3 sequence: CASSIYGTGDEQYF. The CDR3 DNA sequence: TGCGCCAGCAGCATCTACGGGACAGGGGACGAGCAGTACTTC.

This chain uses TRBV28 with TRBJ2-3, with 10 bases that match TRBD2. The CDR3 consists of 16 residues. The germline gives CDR1 MDHEN, CDR2 SYDVKM. V shed 3 bases and J 5 bases; nucleotides not matched to a gene: 8. CDR3 sequence reads: CASSFPLAGEGDTQYF. In DNA, the CDR3 is TGTGCCAGCAGTTTCCCCCTAGCGGGGGAAGGAGATACGCAGTATTTT.

The chain has TRBV29-1 and TRBJ2-7; the match to TRBD1 covers 7 bases. V gave up 6 bases and J gave up 0 bases; unmatched junction bases: 11. The CDR3 loop spans 15 amino acids. Germline V gene lookup returns CDR1 SQVTM and CDR2 ANQGSEA. Here the CDR3 DNA reads TGCAGCGTGGTCGGGACAGCAACGTTCTCCTACGAGCAGTACTTC. It codes for CSVVGTATFSYEQYF.

The chain has TRBV5-4 and TRBJ2-6; 7 positions agree with TRBD2. CDR1 and CDR2 (germline): SGHNT, YYREEE (reference sequence). With 1 base clipped from V and 0 bases from J, the junction kept 10 bases outside the gene matches. The length of the CDR3 is 19 residues. Here the CDR3 reads CASSLPPWEGNSGANVLTF. The CDR3 region has the DNA TGTGCCAGCAGCTTGCCTCCCTGGGAGGGCAACTCTGGGGCCAACGTCCTGACTTTC.

By sample fraction, this clone is medium-sized (0.01 to 0.1%). The chain carries TRBV27 and TRBJ2-7; no clear D. V gave up 2 bases and J gave up 5 bases, with 10 bases separating them. Germline V gene lookup returns CDR1 MNHEY and CDR2 SMNVEV (reference sequence). This CDR3 is 13 amino acids long. Written as DNA, the CDR3 is TGTGCCAGCAGTTTAGTTGTTGGCCACGAGCAGTACTTC. Protein sequence: CASSLVVGHEQYF.

The rearrangement joins TRBV5-4 to TRBJ1-1, with D uncertain. Per the germline V gene, CDR1 is SGHNT and CDR2 is YYREEE (reference sequence). The CDR3 consists of 14 residues. The V end lost 0 bases, the J end lost 1 base, and 7 bases lay between the germline ends. In nucleotides, the CDR3 is TGTGCCAGCAGCTTGGATCGGTGGAACACTGAAGCTTTCTTT. Translating gives CASSLDRWNTEAFF.

The V and J genes are TRBV3-1 (or the pseudogene TRBV3-2) and TRBJ1-1; D is ambiguous. The CDR3 extends over 13 amino acids. In germline, CDR1 is LGHDT, CDR2 YNNKEL (reference sequence). V lost 3 bases, J lost 6 bases, and 11 bases lay in between. The CDR3 nucleotides are TGTGCCAGCAGCCATCCCTTCCGCCCTGAAGCTTTCTTT. Translation gives CASSHPFRPEAFF.

The chain combines TRBV4-1 with TRBJ1-4, with 9 bases aligning to TRBD1. The CDR3 extends over 14 amino acids. Germline V gene data show CDR1 as MGHRA and CDR2 as YSYEKL. Germline trimming cut 6 bases from V and 3 bases from J; bases unmatched to any gene: 2. CDR3 coding DNA: TGCGCCAGCAGGAGGACAGGGGCTAATGAAAAACTGTTTTTT. Its protein product is CASRRTGANEKLFF.

The chain is built from TRBV5-1 and TRBJ2-1, with D perhaps matching TRBD2 (5 bases). The CDR3 is 14 amino acids. Germline V gene lookup returns CDR1 SGHRS and CDR2 YFSETQ. Trimming removed 0 bases at V and 2 bases at J, with 6 bases between. The CDR3 loop reads CASSLETTYNEQFF. As DNA, the CDR3 is TGCGCCAGCAGCTTGGAGACTACCTACAATGAGCAGTTCTTC.

This chain joins TRBV29-1 and TRBJ2-7, with 7 bases lining up with TRBD1. The CDR3 runs 11 residues. After removal of 6 bases from V and 1 base from J, the junction contained 0 bases not matched to a gene. From germline, CDR1 is SQVTM and CDR2 ANQGSEA. The DNA for the CDR3 is TGCAGCGTGGGACAGTCCTACGAGCAGTACTTC. It yields the protein CSVGQSYEQYF.

This clone came up a few times. The chain is built from TRBV5-4 and TRBJ1-2; 12 bases match TRBD1. The CDR3 is made up of 14 amino acids. The germline V gene has CDR1 SGHNT and CDR2 YYREEE (reference sequence). V was pared by 10 bases and J by 6 bases, with 10 bases of the junction left unmatched. The CDR3 DNA is TGTGCCGTACAGGGACAGGGGGCTTCTGATGGCTACACCTTC. Its protein product is CAVQGQGASDGYTF.

The V call is TRBV6-4, the J call TRBJ1-5; no reliable D call. The CDR3 extends over 14 amino acids. The germline V gene has CDR1 MRHNA and CDR2 SNTAGT. Trimming stripped 11 bases from V and 2 bases from J, with 16 bases between. CDR3 sequence: CAPGWRQGNQPQHF. The CDR3 coding sequence is TGTGCCCCCGGGTGGCGGCAGGGCAATCAGCCCCAGCATTTT.

The J gene is TRBJ2-1, the V gene TRBV4-1; 7 positions match TRBD1. Germline V CDR1 and CDR2: MGHRA, YSYEKL. The CDR3 covers 14 residues. V lost 4 bases to trimming and J lost 5 bases; unmatched junction nucleotides: 5. CDR3 protein: CASSRPGGHNEQFF. The CDR3 DNA reads TGCGCCAGCAGCCGTCCAGGGGGACACAATGAGCAGTTCTTC.

The rearrangement links TRBV7-9 to TRBJ2-7; perhaps TRBD1 as D (5 bases). CDR3 length: 11 residues. Between the trimmed V and J ends, which lost 6 bases and 8 bases, there was a span of 11 bases. Germline loops: CDR1 SEHNR, CDR2 FQNEAQ (reference sequence). The CDR3 DNA reads TGTGCCAGCAGTAACGGACATAAGCAGTACTTC. Encoded protein: CASSNGHKQYF.

The chain uses TRBV28 and TRBJ1-2; 9 bases match TRBD1. CDR3 length: 13 residues. From germline, CDR1 is MDHEN and CDR2 SYDVKM. The J segment lost 5 bases and the V segment lost 6 bases, leaving 4 bases of the junction unmatched. The CDR3 DNA reads as TGTGCCAGCAGCACAGGGGGCCGTTATGGCTACACCTTC. It yields the protein CASSTGGRYGYTF.

The V and J genes are TRBV2 and TRBJ2-1; 10 bases align to TRBD2. There are 14 residues in the CDR3. Germline V CDR1 and CDR2: SNHLY, FYNNEI. The V segment lost 7 bases and the J segment 7 bases; nucleotides outside the gene matches: 7. For the CDR3, the DNA is TGTGCCAGCAACCTAGCGGGGGACGGTAATGAGCAGTTCTTC. Protein product: CASNLAGDGNEQFF.

The rearrangement joins TRBV28 to TRBJ2-5; no reliable D call. CDR1 and CDR2 from the germline V gene are MDHEN and SYDVKM. The CDR3 spans 15 residues. Trimming pared 9 bases from V and 2 bases from J, leaving 19 bases between. CDR3 coding DNA: TGTGCCAGTAGTAGTCTGGGTACGGTACAAGAGACCCAGTACTTC. Protein product: CASSSLGTVQETQYF.

The rearrangement joins TRBV4-2 to TRBJ2-7; 9 bases agree with TRBD2. This CDR3 has 19 residues. The germline V gene has CDR1 LGHNA and CDR2 YNFKEQ. After removal of 1 base from V and 4 bases from J, the junction contained 17 bases not matched to a gene. The CDR3 spells CASSQVDRGSGGKWYEQYF. The CDR3 region has the DNA TGTGCCAGCAGCCAAGTGGATCGGGGAAGCGGGGGGAAGTGGTACGAGCAGTACTTC.

The CDR3: CASSLAASSGTEAFF. CDR3 nucleotides: TGTGCCAGCAGCTTGGCCGCGAGTTCGGGGACTGAAGCTTTCTTT. The chain carries TRBV5-5 and TRBJ1-1; unclear D gene. V lost 0 bases and J lost 5, with 14 bases in between. The CDR3 contains 15 residues. Germline V gene lookup returns CDR1 SGHKS and CDR2 YYEKEE (reference sequence).